The 13 T cell receptor beta chains below all came from one sample that was sequenced in a study of STAT5B mutations in CD4+ large granular lymphocyte leukemia. Some clones are missing from TCRdb's copy, which holds only in-frame ones; the method was immunoSEQ multiplex PCR. This table has approximately 2,500 clones, 70% to 80% appearing once. Sequencing input: PBMCs. The source of these receptors is a woman in her 70s with CD4+ T-cell large granular lymphocyte leukemia.

The chain carries TRBV4-1 and TRBJ2-7, with D hard to call. Trimming stripped 0 bases from V and 6 bases from J, with 9 bases between. The CDR3 contains 13 residues. Germline V CDR1 and CDR2: MGHRA, YSYEKL. CDR3 sequence: CASSQDPASEQYF. CDR3 in DNA: TGCGCCAGCAGCCAAGACCCCGCTTCCGAGCAGTACTTC.

This clone has more than one count but fewer than ten. The chain carries TRBV2 and TRBJ1-4, with a tentative D call TRBD1 (6 bases). This CDR3 is 14 amino acids long. CDR1 SNHLY and CDR2 FYNNEI come from the germline V gene. Trimming removed 4 bases at V and 0 bases at J, with 6 bases between. The CDR3 protein is CASSGQATNEKLFF. CDR3 nucleotide sequence: TGTGCCAGCAGTGGACAGGCAACTAATGAAAAACTGTTTTTT.

The V gene is TRBV5-1, the J gene TRBJ2-7, with TRBD1 matching 12 bases. The trim removed 4 bases at V and 7 bases at J, leaving 6 bases unmatched. The CDR3 extends over 14 amino acids. Germline V lookup: CDR1 SGHRS, CDR2 YFSETQ. CDR3 sequence reads: CASSQGTGGIEQYF. The DNA of the CDR3 is TGCGCCAGCAGCCAGGGGACAGGGGGCATTGAGCAGTACTTC.

This sequence joins TRBV5-5 and TRBJ2-1; weak D call: TRBD2 (6 bases). The ends were cut back, 4 bases at V and 9 bases at J, with 17 bases in the middle. This CDR3 has 14 residues. Germline loops: CDR1 SGHKS, CDR2 YYEKEE (reference sequence). CDR3 sequence (DNA): TGTGCCAGCAGCATGGCGGGACCCGTGGGTGAGCAGTTCTTC. It is translated as CASSMAGPVGEQFF.

Here the CDR3 DNA reads TGTGCCAGCAGCTTACTAGCGGCAAACACAGATACGCAGTATTTT. Protein: CASSLLAANTDTQYF. V gene TRBV7-2 combines with J gene TRBJ2-3; TRBD2 aligns across 7 bases. The V gene end was trimmed by 2 bases and the J gene end by 2 bases; junction bases not matched to a gene: 4. In germline, CDR1 is SGHTA, CDR2 FQGNSA. The CDR3 spans 15 residues.

This chain uses TRBV28 with TRBJ2-5; D is unresolved. Trimming removed 7 bases at V and 1 base at J, with 10 bases between. In germline, CDR1 is MDHEN, CDR2 SYDVKM. The CDR3 is 13 residues long. In DNA form, the CDR3 reads TGTGCCAGCATTAGAACCGGCCAAGAGACCCAGTACTTC. Its protein is CASIRTGQETQYF.

V and J are TRBV2 and TRBJ2-5, with D uncertain. Germline CDR1 and CDR2: SNHLY and FYNNEI. Trimming shortened V by 7 bases and J by 3 bases, and 6 bases separated the two germline ends. CDR3 length: 11 amino acids. The CDR3 DNA sequence: TGTGCCAGCACACGGAAAGAGACCCAGTACTTC. Encoded protein: CASTRKETQYF.

This chain links TRBV5-1 with TRBJ1-4; tentatively, D is TRBD1 (6 bases). The CDR3 runs to 13 residues. Germline V gene data show CDR1 as SGHRS and CDR2 as YFSETQ. The V end was cut by 4 bases, the J end by 9 bases, with 13 bases between. CDR3 bases: TGCGCCAGCAGCCCGGACAGCCTTCAAAAACTGTTTTTT. It yields the protein CASSPDSLQKLFF.

The chain is built from TRBV19 and TRBJ2-1, with D possibly matching TRBD2 (6 bases). The CDR3 extends over 13 amino acids. Germline CDR1 and CDR2: LNHDA and SQIVND (reference sequence). Trimming removed 1 base from V and 10 bases from J, with 11 bases in between. DNA of the CDR3: TGTGCCAGTAGTATAGGTCCAGCGGGCGAGCAGTTCTTC. Encoded protein: CASSIGPAGEQFF.

The chain is built from TRBV2 and TRBJ2-5, with TRBD2 identical over 14 bases. J was trimmed by 1 base and V by 8 bases; bases with no gene match: 0. The germline V gene encodes CDR1 SNHLY and CDR2 FYNNEI. The CDR3 loop spans 14 amino acids. The CDR3, as DNA: TGTGCCAGCGGGACTAGCGGGAGCCAAGAGACCCAGTACTTC. Translating gives CASGTSGSQETQYF. The whole variable domain, remainder taken from reference TRBV2 and TRBJ2-5, is EPEVTQTPSHQVTQMGQEVILRCVPISNHLYFYWYRQILGQKVEFLVSFYNNEISEKSEIFDDQFSVERPDGSNFTLKIRSTKLEDSAMYFCASGTSGSQETQYFGPGTRLLVL.

The chain recombines TRBV10-3 with TRBJ1-4; 8 positions agree with TRBD1. The CDR3 covers 14 residues. Germline values: CDR1 ENHRY, CDR2 SYGVKD. The V and J ends lost 10 bases and 6 bases, in that order; junction bases with no gene match: 10. CDR3 residues: CATRQPQGDEKLFF. Written as DNA, the CDR3 is TGTGCCACCAGACAGCCACAGGGGGATGAAAAACTGTTTTTT.

The chain combines TRBV12-5 with TRBJ2-2; 10 positions agree with TRBD1. Trimming cost V 5 bases and J 3 bases; bases outside gene matches: 3. The length of the CDR3 is 15 residues. CDR1 and CDR2 (germline): LGHNT, FRNRAP. Here the CDR3 DNA reads TGTGCTAGTGGTCCGGGACAGGGGTACACCGGGGAGCTGTTTTTT. Encoded protein: CASGPGQGYTGELFF.

V gene TRBV11-2 combines with J gene TRBJ2-5; no definite D call. Germline V gene lookup returns CDR1 SGHAT and CDR2 FQNNGV. This CDR3 has 14 residues. V lost 3 bases to trimming and J lost 0 bases, with 8 bases between them. The CDR3 loop is CASSLHTYQETQYF. As DNA, the CDR3 is TGTGCCAGCAGCTTGCACACGTACCAAGAGACCCAGTACTTC.